The rows below give T cell receptor beta chains drawn from one sample of a study of regulatory T cells in long-lasting Graves disease. TCRdb recomputed calls from the multiplex PCR reads with MiXCR, one row per CDR3 protein. The repertoire holds 420,000 or so distinct CDR3 sequences, with about 17% as singletons. The sample was also reused in another study, on T cells in Graves' hyperthyroidism and ophthalmopathy.

The material was peripheral blood mononuclear cells (PBMCs), obtained at new diagnosis, from a patient treated with antithyroid drugs. Receptors were obtained from a woman between 18 and 29 years old with Graves disease. CDR3s leave out the opening cysteine and the closing phenylalanine or tryptophan. Some rows mark clone size as missing; the rest say once, few, many or name a class of expanded clone.

v_call: TRBV29-1
j_call: TRBJ2-3
clone_size: many
cdr3_aa: SVVFPRGSTDTQY

v_call: TRBV7-2
j_call: TRBJ1-1
clone_size: NA
cdr3_aa: ASSLVSARGLNTEAF

v_call: TRBV7-9
j_call: TRBJ2-1
clone_size: many
cdr3_aa: ASREGVSDEQF

v_call: TRBV29-1
j_call: TRBJ1-1
clone_size: NA
cdr3_aa: SVVGGTEAF

v_call: TRBV4-2
j_call: TRBJ2-2
clone_size: NA
cdr3_aa: ASSQGGQVRAGELF

v_call: TRBV12-3/TRBV12-4
j_call: TRBJ2-7
clone_size: many
cdr3_aa: ASSLALSGATYEQY

v_call: TRBV30
j_call: TRBJ2-1
clone_size: many
cdr3_aa: ALYAPGGLFEQF

v_call: TRBV11-2
j_call: TRBJ1-2
clone_size: many
cdr3_aa: ASSLQGGANYGYT

v_call: TRBV18
j_call: TRBJ2-7
clone_size: many
cdr3_aa: ASSPASEEQY

v_call: TRBV28
j_call: NA
clone_size: NA
cdr3_aa: ASSSLPRPSGETQY

v_call: TRBV7-3
j_call: TRBJ1-4
clone_size: many
cdr3_aa: ASSLTGATNEKLF

v_call: TRBV3-1
j_call: TRBJ1-1
clone_size: many
cdr3_aa: ASRGDGNTEAF

v_call: TRBV18
j_call: TRBJ2-1
clone_size: many
cdr3_aa: ASSQRGREGEQF

v_call: TRBV28
j_call: TRBJ2-7
clone_size: many
cdr3_aa: ASGESEEYEQY

v_call: TRBV20-1
j_call: TRBJ2-5
clone_size: NA
cdr3_aa: SARAHKPLETQY

v_call: TRBV28
j_call: TRBJ2-7
clone_size: many
cdr3_aa: ASSSGQPYEQY

v_call: TRBV27
j_call: TRBJ2-1
clone_size: many
cdr3_aa: ASRGPGTGVSYNEQF

v_call: TRBV5-1
j_call: TRBJ2-5
clone_size: few
cdr3_aa: ASSLGAGGYQETQY

v_call: TRBV20-1
j_call: TRBJ2-5
clone_size: NA
cdr3_aa: SASSRDGGQETQY

v_call: TRBV29-1
j_call: TRBJ2-5
clone_size: NA
cdr3_aa: SVEESGETQY

v_call: TRBV7-2
j_call: TRBJ2-3
clone_size: many
cdr3_aa: ASSQMGSTDTQY

v_call: TRBV20-1
j_call: TRBJ2-7
clone_size: many
cdr3_aa: SANWDNSYEQY

v_call: TRBV7-9
j_call: TRBJ2-1
clone_size: NA
cdr3_aa: ASSLFRLAGRFAYNEQF

v_call: TRBV4-2
j_call: TRBJ2-1
clone_size: NA
cdr3_aa: ASSHLGAEQF

v_call: TRBV28
j_call: TRBJ1-5
clone_size: NA
cdr3_aa: ASSFGGGYSNQPQH

v_call: TRBV20-1
j_call: TRBJ2-1
clone_size: many
cdr3_aa: SARNIRGHYNEQF

v_call: TRBV28
j_call: TRBJ2-7
clone_size: few
cdr3_aa: ASTSGALEQY

v_call: TRBV12-3/TRBV12-4
j_call: TRBJ2-3
clone_size: few
cdr3_aa: ASSLAISESTDTQY

v_call: TRBV5-1
j_call: TRBJ2-7
clone_size: few
cdr3_aa: ASSLGIQHYEQY

v_call: TRBV5-1
j_call: TRBJ2-7
clone_size: many
cdr3_aa: ASSLQGVAYEQY

v_call: TRBV14
j_call: TRBJ2-1
clone_size: few
cdr3_aa: ASSHTTGSYNEQF

v_call: TRBV24-1
j_call: TRBJ2-1
clone_size: many
cdr3_aa: ATSDQIFYEQF

v_call: TRBV4-3
j_call: TRBJ1-4
clone_size: once
cdr3_aa: ASSQDPSGWGNNEKLF

v_call: TRBV6-1
j_call: TRBJ1-5
clone_size: NA
cdr3_aa: ASNKPGGQPQH

v_call: TRBV6-1
j_call: TRBJ2-2
clone_size: NA
cdr3_aa: ASSPPGQGITGELF

v_call: TRBV12-3/TRBV12-4
j_call: TRBJ1-6
clone_size: many
cdr3_aa: ASRSPGQGAYNSPLH

v_call: TRBV2
j_call: TRBJ1-4
clone_size: many
cdr3_aa: ASNSYGVGEKLF

v_call: TRBV30
j_call: TRBJ2-5
clone_size: many
cdr3_aa: AWRARQGRTQY

v_call: TRBV7-6
j_call: TRBJ2-3
clone_size: many
cdr3_aa: ASSAPTASTDTQY

v_call: TRBV6-2/TRBV6-3
j_call: TRBJ2-3
clone_size: few
cdr3_aa: ASRAGTTDTQY

v_call: TRBV6-2/TRBV6-3
j_call: TRBJ2-7
clone_size: few
cdr3_aa: ASSYRLGGEQY

v_call: TRBV5-5
j_call: TRBJ2-1
clone_size: NA
cdr3_aa: ASSLGIAGASYNEEF

v_call: TRBV7-2
j_call: TRBJ2-7
clone_size: many
cdr3_aa: ASSLEGTGSWEQY

v_call: TRBV11-1
j_call: TRBJ2-1
clone_size: many
cdr3_aa: ASSLGLAGVTRSYNEQF

v_call: TRBV20-1
j_call: TRBJ2-5
clone_size: NA
cdr3_aa: SAGLAEETQY

v_call: TRBV3-1
j_call: TRBJ2-7
clone_size: few
cdr3_aa: ASSHLSTYEQY

v_call: TRBV27
j_call: TRBJ2-7
clone_size: many
cdr3_aa: ASQEEEQY

v_call: TRBV7-6
j_call: TRBJ2-1
clone_size: many
cdr3_aa: ASSLADTGRGSYNEQF

v_call: TRBV25-1
j_call: TRBJ2-4
clone_size: few
cdr3_aa: ASSYQGRTKNIQY

v_call: TRBV5-1
j_call: TRBJ2-7
clone_size: NA
cdr3_aa: ASSPIRYSSYEQY

v_call: TRBV28
j_call: TRBJ2-3
clone_size: many
cdr3_aa: ASANPAAGGSTDTQY

v_call: TRBV19
j_call: TRBJ2-2
clone_size: NA
cdr3_aa: ASGRTTIGGELF

v_call: TRBV19
j_call: TRBJ2-2
clone_size: few
cdr3_aa: ASTPDSTGELF